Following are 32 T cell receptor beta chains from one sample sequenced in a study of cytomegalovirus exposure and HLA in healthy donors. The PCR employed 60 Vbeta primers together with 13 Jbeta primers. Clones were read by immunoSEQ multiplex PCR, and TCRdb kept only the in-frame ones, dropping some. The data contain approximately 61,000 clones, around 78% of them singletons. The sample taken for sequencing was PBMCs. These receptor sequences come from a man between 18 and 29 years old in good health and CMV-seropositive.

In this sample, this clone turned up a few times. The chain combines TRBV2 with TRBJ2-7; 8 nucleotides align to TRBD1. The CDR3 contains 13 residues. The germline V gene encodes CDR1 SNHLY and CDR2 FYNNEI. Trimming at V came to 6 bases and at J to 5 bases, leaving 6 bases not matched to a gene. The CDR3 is CASSDRGIDEQYF. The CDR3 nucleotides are TGTGCCAGCAGCGACAGGGGAATCGACGAGCAGTACTTC. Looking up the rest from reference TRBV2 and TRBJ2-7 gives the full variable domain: EPEVTQTPSHQVTQMGQEVILRCVPISNHLYFYWYRQILGQKVEFLVSFYNNEISEKSEIFDDQFSVERPDGSNFTLKIRSTKLEDSAMYFCASSDRGIDEQYFGPGTRLTVT.

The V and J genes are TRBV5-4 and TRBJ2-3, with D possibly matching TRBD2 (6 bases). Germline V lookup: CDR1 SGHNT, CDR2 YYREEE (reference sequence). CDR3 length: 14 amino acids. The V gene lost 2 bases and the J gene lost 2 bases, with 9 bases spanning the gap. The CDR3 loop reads CASSLGRDTDTQYF. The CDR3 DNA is TGTGCCAGCAGCTTAGGGCGGGACACAGATACGCAGTATTTT.

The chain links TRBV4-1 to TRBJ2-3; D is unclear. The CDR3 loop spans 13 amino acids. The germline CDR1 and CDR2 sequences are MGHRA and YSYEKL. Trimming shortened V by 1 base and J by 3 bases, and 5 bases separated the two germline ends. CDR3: CASSQGQTDTQYF. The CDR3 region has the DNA TGCGCCAGCAGCCAAGGGCAAACAGATACGCAGTATTTT.

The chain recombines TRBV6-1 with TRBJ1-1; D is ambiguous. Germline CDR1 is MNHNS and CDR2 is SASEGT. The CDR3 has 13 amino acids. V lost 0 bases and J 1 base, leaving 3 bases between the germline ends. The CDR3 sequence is CASSEAGNTEAFF. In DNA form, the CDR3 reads TGTGCCAGCAGTGAAGCCGGGAACACTGAAGCTTTCTTT.

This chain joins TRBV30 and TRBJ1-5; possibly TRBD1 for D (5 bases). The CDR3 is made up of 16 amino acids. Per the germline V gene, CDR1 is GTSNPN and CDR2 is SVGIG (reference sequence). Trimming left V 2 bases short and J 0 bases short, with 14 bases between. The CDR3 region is CAWSPSTAYSNQPQHF. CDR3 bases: TGTGCCTGGAGTCCGTCGACAGCTTATAGCAATCAGCCCCAGCATTTT.

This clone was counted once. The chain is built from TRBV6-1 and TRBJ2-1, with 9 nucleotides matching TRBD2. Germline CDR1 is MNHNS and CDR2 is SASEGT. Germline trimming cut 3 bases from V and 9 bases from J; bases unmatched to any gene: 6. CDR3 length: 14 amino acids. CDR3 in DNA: TGTGCCAGCAGTGACGTTAGCGGGAGTAGTGAGCAGTTCTTC. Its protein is CASSDVSGSSEQFF.

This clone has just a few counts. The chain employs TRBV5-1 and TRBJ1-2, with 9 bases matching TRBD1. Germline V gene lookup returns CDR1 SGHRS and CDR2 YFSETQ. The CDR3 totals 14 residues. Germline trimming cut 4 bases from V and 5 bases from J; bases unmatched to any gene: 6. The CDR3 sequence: CASSLDRGRYGYTF. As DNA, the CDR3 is TGCGCCAGCAGCCTGGACAGGGGAAGGTATGGCTACACCTTC.

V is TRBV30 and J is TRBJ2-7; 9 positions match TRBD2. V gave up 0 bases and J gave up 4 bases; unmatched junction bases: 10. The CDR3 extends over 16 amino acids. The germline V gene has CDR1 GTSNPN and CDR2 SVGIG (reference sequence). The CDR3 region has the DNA TGTGCCTGGAGTGTAGTGTTGGGACTAGCTATGTACGAGCAGTACTTC. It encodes CAWSVVLGLAMYEQYF.

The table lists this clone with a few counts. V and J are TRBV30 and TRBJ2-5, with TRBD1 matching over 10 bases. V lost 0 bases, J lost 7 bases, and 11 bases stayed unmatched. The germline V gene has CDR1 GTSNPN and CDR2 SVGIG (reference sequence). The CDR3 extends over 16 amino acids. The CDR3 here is CAWSVQGQGPTGTQYF. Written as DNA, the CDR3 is TGTGCCTGGAGTGTACAGGGACAGGGGCCCACGGGGACCCAGTACTTC.

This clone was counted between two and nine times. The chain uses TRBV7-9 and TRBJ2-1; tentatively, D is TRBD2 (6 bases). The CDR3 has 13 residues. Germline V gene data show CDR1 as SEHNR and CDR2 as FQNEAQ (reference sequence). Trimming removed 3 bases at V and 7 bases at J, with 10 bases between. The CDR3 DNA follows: TGTGCCAGCAGCTTGGGGACTCGAAATGAGCAGTTCTTC. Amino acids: CASSLGTRNEQFF.

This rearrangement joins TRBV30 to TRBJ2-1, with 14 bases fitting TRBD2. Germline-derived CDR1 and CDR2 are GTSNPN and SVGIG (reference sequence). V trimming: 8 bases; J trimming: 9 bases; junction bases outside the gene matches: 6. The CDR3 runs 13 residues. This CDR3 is CAGGLAGGREQFF. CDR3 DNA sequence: TGTGCCGGAGGACTAGCGGGGGGACGTGAGCAGTTCTTC.

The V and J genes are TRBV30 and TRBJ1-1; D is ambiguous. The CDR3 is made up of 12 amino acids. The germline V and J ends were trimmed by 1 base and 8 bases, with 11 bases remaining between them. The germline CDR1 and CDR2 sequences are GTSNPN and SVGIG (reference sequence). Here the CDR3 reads CAWSGLDLEAFF. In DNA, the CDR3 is TGTGCCTGGAGTGGTCTCGACTTAGAAGCTTTCTTT.

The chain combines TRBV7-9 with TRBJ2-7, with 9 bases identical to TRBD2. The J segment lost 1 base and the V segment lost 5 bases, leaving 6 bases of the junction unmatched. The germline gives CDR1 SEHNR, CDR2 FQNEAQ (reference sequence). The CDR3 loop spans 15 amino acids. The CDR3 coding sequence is TGTGCCAGCAGCCTCAGGACTAGCGCTTCCTACGAGCAGTACTTC. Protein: CASSLRTSASYEQYF.

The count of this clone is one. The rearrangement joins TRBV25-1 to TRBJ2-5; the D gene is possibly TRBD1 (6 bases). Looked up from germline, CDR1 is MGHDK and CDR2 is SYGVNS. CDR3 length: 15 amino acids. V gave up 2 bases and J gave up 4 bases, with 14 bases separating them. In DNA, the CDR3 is TGTGCCAGCAGTGAACGAGGCAGGGGTGTAGAGACCCAGTACTTC. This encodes CASSERGRGVETQYF.

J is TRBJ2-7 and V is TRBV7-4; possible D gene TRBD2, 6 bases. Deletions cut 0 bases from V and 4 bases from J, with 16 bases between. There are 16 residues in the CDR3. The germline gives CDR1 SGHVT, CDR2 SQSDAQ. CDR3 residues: CASSLAVWLARYEQYF. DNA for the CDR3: TGTGCCAGCAGCTTAGCAGTTTGGCTAGCGCGATACGAGCAGTACTTC.

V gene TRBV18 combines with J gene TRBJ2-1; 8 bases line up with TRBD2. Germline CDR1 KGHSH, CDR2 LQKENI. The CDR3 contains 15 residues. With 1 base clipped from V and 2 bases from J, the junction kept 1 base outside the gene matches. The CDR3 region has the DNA TGTGCCAGCTCACCACAGCGGGAGCCCTACAATGAGCAGTTCTTC. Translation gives CASSPQREPYNEQFF.

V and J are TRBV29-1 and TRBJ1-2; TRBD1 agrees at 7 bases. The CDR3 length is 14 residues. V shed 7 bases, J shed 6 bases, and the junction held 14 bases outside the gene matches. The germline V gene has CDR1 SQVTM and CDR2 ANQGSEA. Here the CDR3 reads CSELAGTEVDGYTF. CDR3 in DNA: TGCAGCGAACTGGCCGGGACAGAAGTAGATGGCTACACCTTC.

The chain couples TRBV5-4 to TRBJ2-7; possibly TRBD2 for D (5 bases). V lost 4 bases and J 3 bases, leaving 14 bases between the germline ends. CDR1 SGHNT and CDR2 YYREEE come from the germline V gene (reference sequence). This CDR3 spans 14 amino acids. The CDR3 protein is CASSNPSGVYEQYF. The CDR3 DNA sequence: TGTGCCAGCAGCAACCCCAGCGGAGTCTACGAGCAGTACTTC.

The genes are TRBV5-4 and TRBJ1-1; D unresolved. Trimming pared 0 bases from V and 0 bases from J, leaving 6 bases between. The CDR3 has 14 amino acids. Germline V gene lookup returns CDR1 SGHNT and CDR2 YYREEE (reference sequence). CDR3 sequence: CASSLGGMNTEAFF. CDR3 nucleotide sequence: TGTGCCAGCAGCTTGGGAGGGATGAACACTGAAGCTTTCTTT.

CDR3 amino acids: CAWSSQTPNTEAFF. The CDR3 nucleotides read TGTGCCTGGAGTTCGCAAACACCGAACACTGAAGCTTTCTTT. The V gene is TRBV30, the J gene TRBJ1-1, with D unclear. Deletions cut 2 bases from V and 1 base from J, with 11 bases between. Germline assignment: CDR1 GTSNPN and CDR2 SVGIG (reference sequence). This CDR3 comprises 14 residues.

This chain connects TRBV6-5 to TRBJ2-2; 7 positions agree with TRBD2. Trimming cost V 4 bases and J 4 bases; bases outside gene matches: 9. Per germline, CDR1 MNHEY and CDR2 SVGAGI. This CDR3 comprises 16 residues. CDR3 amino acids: CASSSPAGPGTGELFF. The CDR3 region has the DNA TGTGCCAGCAGTTCCCCAGCGGGGCCGGGCACCGGGGAGCTGTTTTTT.

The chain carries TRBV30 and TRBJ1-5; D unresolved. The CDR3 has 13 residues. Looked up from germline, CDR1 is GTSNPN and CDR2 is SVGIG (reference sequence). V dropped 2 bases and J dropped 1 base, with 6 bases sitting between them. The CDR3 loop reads CAWSTKSNQPQHF. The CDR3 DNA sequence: TGTGCCTGGAGTACTAAAAGCAATCAGCCCCAGCATTTT.

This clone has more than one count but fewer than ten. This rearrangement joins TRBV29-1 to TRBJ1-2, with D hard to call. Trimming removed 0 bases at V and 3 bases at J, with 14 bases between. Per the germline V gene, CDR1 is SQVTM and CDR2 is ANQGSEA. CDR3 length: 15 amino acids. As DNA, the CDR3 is TGCAGCGTTGAAGATCCCCACCTCGGGGACTATGGCTACACCTTC. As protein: CSVEDPHLGDYGYTF.

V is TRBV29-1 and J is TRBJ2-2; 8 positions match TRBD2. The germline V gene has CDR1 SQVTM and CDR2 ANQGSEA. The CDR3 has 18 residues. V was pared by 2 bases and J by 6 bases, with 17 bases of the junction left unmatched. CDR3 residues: CSVESSGGLAGWPGELFF. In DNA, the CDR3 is TGCAGCGTTGAATCATCCGGAGGCTTAGCGGGGTGGCCCGGGGAGCTGTTTTTT.

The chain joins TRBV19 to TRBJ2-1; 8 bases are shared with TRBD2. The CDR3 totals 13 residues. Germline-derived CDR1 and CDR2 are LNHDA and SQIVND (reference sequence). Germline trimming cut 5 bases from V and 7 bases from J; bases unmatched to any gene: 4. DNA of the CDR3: TGTGCCAGTAGTCCGGGACTAGGAAATGAGCAGTTCTTC. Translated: CASSPGLGNEQFF.

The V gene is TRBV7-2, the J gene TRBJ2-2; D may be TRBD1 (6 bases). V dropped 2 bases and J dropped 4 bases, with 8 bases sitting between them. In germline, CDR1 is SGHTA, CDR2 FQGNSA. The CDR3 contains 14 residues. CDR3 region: CASSLYRATGELFF. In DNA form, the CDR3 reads TGTGCCAGCAGCTTATACAGGGCCACCGGGGAGCTGTTTTTT.

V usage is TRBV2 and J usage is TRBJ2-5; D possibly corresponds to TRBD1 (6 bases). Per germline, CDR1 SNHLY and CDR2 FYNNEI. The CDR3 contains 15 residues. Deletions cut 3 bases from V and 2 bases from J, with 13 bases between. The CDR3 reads CASSEVPGEQETQYF. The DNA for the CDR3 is TGTGCCAGCAGTGAGGTCCCAGGGGAACAAGAGACCCAGTACTTC.

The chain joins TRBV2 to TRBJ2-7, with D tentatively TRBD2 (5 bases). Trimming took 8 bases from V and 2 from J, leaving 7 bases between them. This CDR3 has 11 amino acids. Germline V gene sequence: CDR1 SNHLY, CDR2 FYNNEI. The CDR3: CASPSPYEQYF. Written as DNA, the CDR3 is TGTGCCAGCCCTAGCCCCTACGAGCAGTACTTC.

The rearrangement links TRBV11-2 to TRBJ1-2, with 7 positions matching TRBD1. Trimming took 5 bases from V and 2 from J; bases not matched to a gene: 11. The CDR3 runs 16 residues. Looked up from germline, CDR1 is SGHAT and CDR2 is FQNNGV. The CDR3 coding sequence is TGTGCCAGCAGCCCTCTCTCGGACAGGAGGAACTATGGCTACACCTTC. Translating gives CASSPLSDRRNYGYTF.

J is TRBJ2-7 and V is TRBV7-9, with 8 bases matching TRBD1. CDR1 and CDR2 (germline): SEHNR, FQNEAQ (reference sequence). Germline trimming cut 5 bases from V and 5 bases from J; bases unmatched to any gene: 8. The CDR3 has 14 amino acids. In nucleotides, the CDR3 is TGTGCCAGCAGCCGCGCAGGGGGCGGGAACGAGCAGTACTTC. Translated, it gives CASSRAGGGNEQYF.

CDR3 loop: CASRPLQGAPGAFF. In nucleotides, the CDR3 is TGTGCCAGCAGGCCCCTGCAGGGGGCGCCTGGAGCTTTCTTT. The chain carries TRBV6-5 and TRBJ1-1; 8 nucleotides match TRBD1. V lost 6 bases and J lost 10; bases outside the gene matches: 13. Germline V gene data show CDR1 as MNHEY and CDR2 as SVGAGI. The CDR3 length is 14 residues.

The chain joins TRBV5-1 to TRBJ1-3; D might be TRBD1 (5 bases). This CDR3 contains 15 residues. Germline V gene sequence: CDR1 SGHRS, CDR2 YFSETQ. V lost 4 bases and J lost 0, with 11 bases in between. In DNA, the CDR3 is TGCGCCAGCAGCCGTGACAGATCCTCTGGAAACACCATATATTTT. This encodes CASSRDRSSGNTIYF.